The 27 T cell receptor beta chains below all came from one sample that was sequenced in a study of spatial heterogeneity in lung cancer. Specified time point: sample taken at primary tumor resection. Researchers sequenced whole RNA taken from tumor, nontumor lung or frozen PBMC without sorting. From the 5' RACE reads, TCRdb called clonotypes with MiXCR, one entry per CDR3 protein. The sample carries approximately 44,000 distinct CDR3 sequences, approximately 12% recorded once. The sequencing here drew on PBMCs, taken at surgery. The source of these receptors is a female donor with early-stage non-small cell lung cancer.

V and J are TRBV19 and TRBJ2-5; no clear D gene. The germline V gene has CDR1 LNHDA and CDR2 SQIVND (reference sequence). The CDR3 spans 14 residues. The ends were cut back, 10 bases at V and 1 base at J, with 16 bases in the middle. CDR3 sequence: CATAVRRSQETQYF. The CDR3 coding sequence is TGTGCCACCGCGGTAAGGCGCAGCCAAGAGACCCAGTACTTC.

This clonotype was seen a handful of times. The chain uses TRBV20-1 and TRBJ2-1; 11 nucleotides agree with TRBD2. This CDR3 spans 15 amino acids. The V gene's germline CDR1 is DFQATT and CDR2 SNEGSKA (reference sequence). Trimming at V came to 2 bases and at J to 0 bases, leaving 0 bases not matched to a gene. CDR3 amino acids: CSARLAGGSYNEQFF. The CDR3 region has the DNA TGCAGTGCTAGACTAGCGGGGGGCTCCTACAATGAGCAGTTCTTC.

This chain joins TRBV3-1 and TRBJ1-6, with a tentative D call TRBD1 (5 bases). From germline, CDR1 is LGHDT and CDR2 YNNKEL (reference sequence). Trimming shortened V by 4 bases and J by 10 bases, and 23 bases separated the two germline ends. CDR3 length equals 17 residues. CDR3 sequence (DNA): TGTGCCAGCAGCCGAACACCGGGACTTGGGGTTGGGTCACCCCTCCACTTT. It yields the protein CASSRTPGLGVGSPLHF.

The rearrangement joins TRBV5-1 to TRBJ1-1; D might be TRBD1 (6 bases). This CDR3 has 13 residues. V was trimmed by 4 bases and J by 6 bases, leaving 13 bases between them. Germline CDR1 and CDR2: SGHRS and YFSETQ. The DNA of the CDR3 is TGCGCCAGCAGCCTCCCGCCAGGGGCTGAAGCTTTCTTT. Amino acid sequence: CASSLPPGAEAFF.

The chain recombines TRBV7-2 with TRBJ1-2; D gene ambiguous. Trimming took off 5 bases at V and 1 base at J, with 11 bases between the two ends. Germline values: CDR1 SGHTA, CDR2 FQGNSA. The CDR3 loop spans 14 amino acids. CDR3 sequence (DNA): TGTGCCAGCAGCCCGAGGACGGATAACTATGGCTACACCTTC. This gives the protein CASSPRTDNYGYTF.

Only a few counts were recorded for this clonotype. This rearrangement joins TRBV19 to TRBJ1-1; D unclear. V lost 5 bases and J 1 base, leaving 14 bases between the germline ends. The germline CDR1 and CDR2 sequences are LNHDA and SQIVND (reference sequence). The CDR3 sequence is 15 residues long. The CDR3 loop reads CASSRRALQNTEAFF. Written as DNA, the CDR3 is TGTGCCAGTAGTCGGCGGGCCCTCCAGAACACTGAAGCTTTCTTT.

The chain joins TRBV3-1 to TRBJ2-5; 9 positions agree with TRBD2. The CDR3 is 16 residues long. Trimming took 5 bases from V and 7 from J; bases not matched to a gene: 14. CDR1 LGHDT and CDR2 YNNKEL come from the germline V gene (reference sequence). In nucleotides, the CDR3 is TGTGCCAGCAGCACTCCTAGCGGGGCTACAAAGGGGACCCAGTACTTC. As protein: CASSTPSGATKGTQYF.

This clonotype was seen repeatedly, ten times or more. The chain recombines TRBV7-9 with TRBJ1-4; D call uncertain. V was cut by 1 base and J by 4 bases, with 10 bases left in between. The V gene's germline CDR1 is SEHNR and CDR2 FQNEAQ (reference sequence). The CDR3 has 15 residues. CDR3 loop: CASSLGWQNNEKLFF. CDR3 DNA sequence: TGTGCCAGCAGCTTAGGTTGGCAAAATAATGAAAAACTGTTTTTT.

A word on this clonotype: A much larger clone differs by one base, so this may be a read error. The CDR3 spells CARSLLGDEQYF. The CDR3, as DNA: TGTGCCAGAAGCTTATTAGGGGACGAGCAGTACTTC. The V and J genes are TRBV13 and TRBJ2-7; D may be TRBD1 (5 bases). The CDR3 has 12 residues. The germline CDR1 and CDR2 sequences are PRHDT and FYEKMQ (reference sequence). Variable domain in full (rest from reference TRBV13 and TRBJ2-7): AAGVIQSPRHLIKEKRETATLKCYPIPRHDTVYWYQQGPGQDPQFLISFYEKMQSDKGSIPDRFSAQQFSDYHSELNMSSLELGDSALYFCARSLLGDEQYFGPGTRLTVT.

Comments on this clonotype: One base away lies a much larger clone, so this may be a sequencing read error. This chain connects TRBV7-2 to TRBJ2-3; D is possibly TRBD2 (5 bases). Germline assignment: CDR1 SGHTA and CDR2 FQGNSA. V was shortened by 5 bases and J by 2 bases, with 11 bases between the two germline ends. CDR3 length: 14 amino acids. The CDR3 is CASSAGEVTDTQYF. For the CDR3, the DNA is TGTGCCAGCAGCGCCGGGGAAGTCACAGATACGCAGTATTTT.

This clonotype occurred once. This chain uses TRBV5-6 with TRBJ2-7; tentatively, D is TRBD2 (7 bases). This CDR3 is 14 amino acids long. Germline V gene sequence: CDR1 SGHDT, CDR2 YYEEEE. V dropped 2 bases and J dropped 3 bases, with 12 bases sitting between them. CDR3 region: CASSLRGGVYEQYF. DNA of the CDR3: TGTGCCAGCAGCTTAAGGGGGGGAGTCTACGAGCAGTACTTC. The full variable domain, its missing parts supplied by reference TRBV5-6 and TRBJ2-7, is DAGVTQSPTHLIKTRGQQVTLRCSPKSGHDTVSWYQQALGQGPQFIFQYYEEEERQRGNFPDRFSGHQFPNYSSELNVNALLLGDSALYLCASSLRGGVYEQYFGPGTRLTVT.

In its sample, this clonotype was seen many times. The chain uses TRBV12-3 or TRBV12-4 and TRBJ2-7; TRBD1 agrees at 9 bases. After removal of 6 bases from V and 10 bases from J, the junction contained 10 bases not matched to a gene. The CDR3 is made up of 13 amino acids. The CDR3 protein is CASRGQGGTEQYF. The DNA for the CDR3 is TGTGCCAGCAGGGGACAGGGAGGAACGGAACAGTACTTC.

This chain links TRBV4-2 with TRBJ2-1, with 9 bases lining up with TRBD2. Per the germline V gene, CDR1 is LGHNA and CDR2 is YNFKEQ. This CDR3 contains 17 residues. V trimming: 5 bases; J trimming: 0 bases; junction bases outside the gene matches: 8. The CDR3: CASSGSSGDSSYNEQFF. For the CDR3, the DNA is TGTGCCAGCAGCGGTTCTAGCGGGGATAGCTCCTACAATGAGCAGTTCTTC.

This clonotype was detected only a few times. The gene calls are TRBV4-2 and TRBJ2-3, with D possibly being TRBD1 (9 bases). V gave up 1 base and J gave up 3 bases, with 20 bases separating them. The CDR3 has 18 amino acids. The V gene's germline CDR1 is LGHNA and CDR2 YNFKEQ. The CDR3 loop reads CASSQGGSGTGRTDTQYF. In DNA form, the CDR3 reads TGTGCCAGCAGCCAAGGTGGTAGCGGGACAGGGCGAACAGATACGCAGTATTTT.

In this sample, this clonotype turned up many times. The CDR3 coding sequence is TGTGCCAGCAGTGACCAGGACGGGACAGGGAACACTGAAGCTTTCTTT. Translation gives CASSDQDGTGNTEAFF. The chain carries TRBV6-4 and TRBJ1-1; 8 positions agree with TRBD1. Germline values: CDR1 MRHNA, CDR2 SNTAGT. The CDR3 extends over 16 amino acids. V trimming: 2 bases; J trimming: 1 base; junction bases outside the gene matches: 6.

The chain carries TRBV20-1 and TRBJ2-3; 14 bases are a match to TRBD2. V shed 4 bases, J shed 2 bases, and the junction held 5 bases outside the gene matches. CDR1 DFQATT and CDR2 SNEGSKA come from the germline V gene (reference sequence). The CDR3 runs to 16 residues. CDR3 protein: CSANRLAGGVTDTQYF. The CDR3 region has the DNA TGCAGTGCTAACCGACTAGCGGGGGGGGTCACAGATACGCAGTATTTT.

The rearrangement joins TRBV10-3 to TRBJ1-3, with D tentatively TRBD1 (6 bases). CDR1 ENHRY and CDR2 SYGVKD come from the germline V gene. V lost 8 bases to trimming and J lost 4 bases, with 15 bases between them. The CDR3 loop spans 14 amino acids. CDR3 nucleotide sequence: TGTGCCATCGGATCTCAGGGGAGCGGAAACACCATATATTTT. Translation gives CAIGSQGSGNTIYF.

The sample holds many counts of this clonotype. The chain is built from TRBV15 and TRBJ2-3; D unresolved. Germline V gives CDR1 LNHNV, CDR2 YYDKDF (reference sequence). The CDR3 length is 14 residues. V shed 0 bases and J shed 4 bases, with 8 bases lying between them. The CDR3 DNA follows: TGTGCCACCAGCAGAGATCTAGGTCCAGATACGCAGTATTTT. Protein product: CATSRDLGPDTQYF. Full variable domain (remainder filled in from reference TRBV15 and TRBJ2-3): DAMVIQNPRYQVTQFGKPVTLSCSQTLNHNVMYWYQQKSSQAPKLLFHYYDKDFNNEADTPDNFQSRRPNTSFCFLDIRSPGLGDTAMYLCATSRDLGPDTQYFGPGTRLTVL.

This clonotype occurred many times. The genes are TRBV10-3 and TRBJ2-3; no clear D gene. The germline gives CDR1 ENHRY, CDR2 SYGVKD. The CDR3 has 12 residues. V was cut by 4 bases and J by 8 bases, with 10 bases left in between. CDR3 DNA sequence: TGTGCCATCAGTGTCCCCGGCGGTACGCAGTATTTT. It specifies CAISVPGGTQYF.

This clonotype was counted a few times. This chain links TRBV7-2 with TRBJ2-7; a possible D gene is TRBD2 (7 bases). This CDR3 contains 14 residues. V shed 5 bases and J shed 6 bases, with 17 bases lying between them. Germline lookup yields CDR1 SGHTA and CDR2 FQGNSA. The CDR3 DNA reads TGTGCCAGCAGCACCTTGGGGGGGCGGAGCGAGCAGTACTTC. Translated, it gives CASSTLGGRSEQYF.

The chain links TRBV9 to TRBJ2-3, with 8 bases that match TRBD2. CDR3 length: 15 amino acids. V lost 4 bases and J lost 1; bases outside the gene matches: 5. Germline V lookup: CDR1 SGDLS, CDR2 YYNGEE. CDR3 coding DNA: TGTGCCAGCAGCCCGCGAGCGGGGGGCACAGATACGCAGTATTTT. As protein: CASSPRAGGTDTQYF.

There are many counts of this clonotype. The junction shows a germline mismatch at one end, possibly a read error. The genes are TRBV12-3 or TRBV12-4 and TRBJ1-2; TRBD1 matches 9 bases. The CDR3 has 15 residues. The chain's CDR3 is CASTKKTGGYYGDTF. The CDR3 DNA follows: TGTGCCAGCACCAAAAAGACAGGGGGGTACTATGGCGACACCTTC.

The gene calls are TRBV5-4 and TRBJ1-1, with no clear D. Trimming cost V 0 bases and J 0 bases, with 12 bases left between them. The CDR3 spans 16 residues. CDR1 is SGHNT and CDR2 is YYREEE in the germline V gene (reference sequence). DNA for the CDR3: TGTGCCAGCAGCTTGGGTATGTCCGAACTGAACACTGAAGCTTTCTTT. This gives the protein CASSLGMSELNTEAFF.

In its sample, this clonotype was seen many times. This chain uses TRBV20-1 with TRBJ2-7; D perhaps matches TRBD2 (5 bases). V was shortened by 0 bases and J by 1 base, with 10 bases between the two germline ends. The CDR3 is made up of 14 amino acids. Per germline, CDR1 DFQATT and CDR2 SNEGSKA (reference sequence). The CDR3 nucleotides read TGCAGTGCTAGAGATCAGCAGCGGTCCTACGAGCAGTACTTC. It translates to CSARDQQRSYEQYF.

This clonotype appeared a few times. Written as DNA, the CDR3 is TGTGCCAGCAGAGTTACGGTGCCCGCGAACACCGGGGAGCTGTTTTTT. Translating gives CASRVTVPANTGELFF. The chain carries TRBV2 and TRBJ2-2; D is ambiguous. CDR3 length: 16 residues. The V end was cut by 6 bases, the J end by 0 bases, with 14 bases between. Looked up from germline, CDR1 is SNHLY and CDR2 is FYNNEI.

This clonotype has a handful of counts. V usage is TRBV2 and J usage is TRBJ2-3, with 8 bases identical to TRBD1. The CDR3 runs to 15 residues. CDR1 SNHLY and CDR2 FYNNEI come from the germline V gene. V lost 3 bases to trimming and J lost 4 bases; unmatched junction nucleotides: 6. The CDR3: CASSDPRGRADTQYF. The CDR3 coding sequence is TGTGCCAGCAGTGACCCCAGGGGGCGGGCAGATACGCAGTATTTT.

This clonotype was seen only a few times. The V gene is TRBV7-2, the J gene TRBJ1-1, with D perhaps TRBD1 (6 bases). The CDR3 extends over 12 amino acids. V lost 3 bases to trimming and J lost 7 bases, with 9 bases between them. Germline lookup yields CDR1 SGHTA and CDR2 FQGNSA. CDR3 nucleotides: TGTGCCAGCAGCTTTACAGGGCTTGAAGCTTTCTTT. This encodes CASSFTGLEAFF.